One and the same sample provided the 5 T cell receptor beta chains below, sequenced in a study of CD8+ T cells in alopecia areata. Treatment given: oral pan-JAK inhibitor, 5-10 mg twice daily. cDNA prepared by RNA extraction and subsequent reverse transcription served as the template for sequencing. Generated by immunoSEQ multiplex PCR, the TCRdb table keeps only in-frame clones and is missing some. The data show approximately 280,000 clones, roughly 64% seen once. Sequenced here: CD4+ T cells sorted from blood, sampled at week 24, from a patient treated with tofacitinib. The receptors originated from a human donor with alopecia areata.

The J gene is TRBJ2-1, the V gene TRBV7-9; D might be TRBD2 (5 bases). Deletions cut 6 bases from V and 6 bases from J, with 12 bases between. The CDR3 has 13 amino acids. Germline CDR1 is SEHNR and CDR2 is FQNEAQ (reference sequence). CDR3 in amino acids: CASSSEAGNEQFF. The CDR3 nucleotides are TGTGCCAGCAGTTCCGAGGCGGGCAATGAGCAGTTCTTC.

The chain employs TRBV25-1 and TRBJ1-3, with 7 bases matching TRBD1. V was clipped by 6 bases and J by 12 bases; unmatched bases: 8. Germline V CDR1 and CDR2: MGHDK, SYGVNS. This CDR3 is 12 amino acids long. CDR3 sequence: CASSSQGKVIYF. The CDR3 DNA is TGTGCCAGCAGCTCACAGGGGAAAGTCATATATTTT.

This chain links TRBV2 with TRBJ2-5; D unresolved. In germline, CDR1 is SNHLY, CDR2 FYNNEI. The CDR3 consists of 14 residues. Trimming removed 6 bases at V and 0 bases at J, with 11 bases between. This CDR3 reads CASRSTPYQETQYF. The CDR3, as DNA: TGTGCCAGCAGATCGACACCGTACCAAGAGACCCAGTACTTC.

This clone was picked up a small number of times. V and J are TRBV19 and TRBJ2-1; the match to TRBD1 covers 7 bases. J gave up 8 bases and V 4 bases, and 5 bases lay outside the gene matches. The germline V gene encodes CDR1 LNHDA and CDR2 SQIVND (reference sequence). The CDR3 runs to 13 residues. The CDR3: CASSNRGWDEQFF. The CDR3 DNA reads as TGTGCCAGTAGTAACAGGGGCTGGGATGAGCAGTTCTTC.

The rearrangement uses TRBV28 and TRBJ1-2; D call uncertain. Germline V CDR1 and CDR2: MDHEN, SYDVKM. The CDR3 loop spans 12 amino acids. Trimming left V 2 bases short and J 0 bases short, with 1 base between. CDR3 sequence reads: CASSLANYGYTF. The CDR3 DNA reads as TGTGCCAGCAGTTTAGCTAACTATGGCTACACCTTC.